Below are 7 T cell receptor beta chains sequenced from a single sample in a study of metastatic and nonmetastatic thyroid tumors. MiXCR was used by TCRdb to re-call the PCR reads. The table has about 33,000 clones, over 15% seen once. No treatment had been given to any patient before thyroid surgery. The specimen sequenced was blood. These receptors came from a male donor with papillary thyroid cancer or a benign thyroid nodule (not recorded which). Some clones in this sample may be carry-over from other donors' samples.

The chain carries TRBV2 and TRBJ2-7; TRBD2 is a possible D gene (5 bases). Germline loops: CDR1 SNHLY, CDR2 FYNNEI. This CDR3 contains 13 residues. V was pared by 2 bases and J by 2 bases, with 7 bases between. The CDR3 DNA is TGTGCCAGCAGTGAATGGCGGGCCTACGAGCAGTACTTC. Translated: CASSEWRAYEQYF. The full variable domain, rest sourced from reference TRBV2 and TRBJ2-7, is EPEVTQTPSHQVTQMGQEVILRCVPISNHLYFYWYRQILGQKVEFLVSFYNNEISEKSEIFDDQFSVERPDGSNFTLKIRSTKLEDSAMYFCASSEWRAYEQYFGPGTRLTVT.

This clone was seen repeatedly, ten times or more. At one end, the junction sequence differs from germline, possibly due to a read error. V is TRBV12-3 or TRBV12-4 and J is TRBJ1-5, with D tentatively TRBD1 (6 bases). This CDR3 has 11 amino acids. CDR3 in DNA: TGTGCCAGCAGTTTTAGGGGGAAAAGGTATTTT. Its protein is CASSFRGKRYF.

Only one count was recorded for this clone. This chain uses TRBV20-1 with TRBJ2-1; 9 nucleotides line up with TRBD2. This CDR3 has 16 residues. V trimming: 3 bases; J trimming: 5 bases; junction bases outside the gene matches: 11. CDR1 is DFQATT and CDR2 is SNEGSKA in the germline V gene (reference sequence). The CDR3 here is CSARLVAGVGHNEQFF. The CDR3 DNA sequence: TGCAGTGCTAGGCTGGTAGCGGGAGTCGGGCACAATGAGCAGTTCTTC.

The chain carries TRBV20-1 and TRBJ1-1; D gene unclear. The germline gives CDR1 DFQATT, CDR2 SNEGSKA (reference sequence). CDR3 size: 15 residues. Trimming stripped 3 bases from V and 0 bases from J, with 14 bases between. The DNA of the CDR3 is TGCAGTGCTAGCCGGTCCCGGGGTCTGAACACTGAAGCTTTCTTT. This encodes CSASRSRGLNTEAFF.

The rearrangement links TRBV20-1 to TRBJ2-3; possibly TRBD2 for D (6 bases). V lost 5 bases and J lost 2, with 26 bases in between. Germline values: CDR1 DFQATT, CDR2 SNEGSKA (reference sequence). The CDR3 totals 18 residues. CDR3 residues: CSASTLNEPGLHTDTQYF. Here the CDR3 DNA reads TGCAGTGCTTCGACTCTAAACGAACCGGGACTGCACACAGATACGCAGTATTTT.

This clone occurred a few times. The chain recombines TRBV6-2 or TRBV6-3 with TRBJ2-2, with no clear D. Trimming stripped 11 bases from V and 0 bases from J, with 10 bases between. The CDR3 spans 13 residues. Per the germline V gene, CDR1 is MNHEY and CDR2 is SVGEGT. The CDR3 sequence: CAGIYSNTGELFF. CDR3 bases: TGTGCCGGCATTTACTCGAACACCGGGGAGCTGTTTTTT.

This clone was observed a few times. The chain recombines TRBV27 with TRBJ2-7; D is perhaps TRBD1 (6 bases). V was cut by 5 bases and J by 0 bases, with 14 bases left in between. The germline CDR1 and CDR2 sequences are MNHEY and SMNVEV (reference sequence). The CDR3 runs 15 residues. The CDR3 spells CASSPYEQGSYEQYF. The CDR3 coding sequence is TGTGCCAGCAGTCCATACGAACAGGGCTCCTACGAGCAGTACTTC.